The rows below give T cell receptor beta chains drawn from one sample of a study of T cell changes during pregnancy in multiple sclerosis. Sequenced by immunoSEQ multiplex PCR; TCRdb stores in-frame clones only, minus some. The profile shows more than 30,000 clones, 85% to 95% of them singletons. The specimen was CD4+ T cells from peripheral blood mononuclear cells, collected in the third trimester of pregnancy. These receptors came from a female donor in good health, enrolled as a control in a pregnancy study. Each CDR3 is given without its conserved first and last residue. Each record gives: D gene, V gene, J gene, CDR3 protein. The D gene is left open where the match is weak.

d_gene: TRBD1
v_gene: TRBV5-8
j_gene: TRBJ2-2
CDR3aa: ASSGRTGDGPKDTGELF

d_gene: -
v_gene: TRBV12-2
j_gene: TRBJ2-7
CDR3aa: ASRLPAYEQY

d_gene: TRBD1
v_gene: TRBV6-4
j_gene: TRBJ2-2
CDR3aa: ASSRQGANTGELF

d_gene: TRBD1
v_gene: TRBV7-2
j_gene: TRBJ1-3
CDR3aa: ASSLRTGGGNTIY

d_gene: -
v_gene: TRBV4-1
j_gene: TRBJ1-3
CDR3aa: ASSQLLDFTGNTIY

d_gene: -
v_gene: TRBV6-1
j_gene: TRBJ2-1
CDR3aa: ASSVFAFPGSYNEQF

d_gene: -
v_gene: TRBV5-1
j_gene: TRBJ2-1
CDR3aa: ASSSLRPSYNEQF

d_gene: TRBD2
v_gene: TRBV19
j_gene: TRBJ2-3
CDR3aa: ASSLETSGTTDTQY

d_gene: TRBD1
v_gene: TRBV9
j_gene: TRBJ2-7
CDR3aa: ASSKDRGQTYEQY

d_gene: -
v_gene: TRBV30
j_gene: TRBJ1-6
CDR3aa: AVMKSSYNSPLH

d_gene: -
v_gene: TRBV27
j_gene: TRBJ2-5
CDR3aa: ASKAAGETQY

d_gene: TRBD1
v_gene: TRBV2
j_gene: TRBJ1-1
CDR3aa: ASREQGYEAF

d_gene: -
v_gene: TRBV30
j_gene: TRBJ2-7
CDR3aa: ASSGVRGGEQY

d_gene: TRBD2
v_gene: TRBV5-1
j_gene: TRBJ2-5
CDR3aa: ASSLGGRAAETQY

d_gene: -
v_gene: TRBV15
j_gene: TRBJ1-1
CDR3aa: ATSRLQTGNTEAF

d_gene: -
v_gene: TRBV19
j_gene: TRBJ1-2
CDR3aa: ASNKGHPNYGYT

d_gene: -
v_gene: TRBV28
j_gene: TRBJ1-1
CDR3aa: ASSFESPKGRGWTEAF

d_gene: -
v_gene: TRBV2
j_gene: TRBJ2-7
CDR3aa: ASTGAILEQC

d_gene: -
v_gene: TRBV28
j_gene: TRBJ1-2
CDR3aa: ASSSTGFNYGYT

d_gene: -
v_gene: TRBV5-1
j_gene: TRBJ2-3
CDR3aa: ASSLQGSVGTDTQY

d_gene: -
v_gene: TRBV7-2
j_gene: TRBJ2-2
CDR3aa: ASSLRGSGTGELF

d_gene: TRBD2
v_gene: TRBV5-1
j_gene: TRBJ2-2
CDR3aa: ASSLPRLTSGSNTGELF

d_gene: -
v_gene: TRBV7-2
j_gene: TRBJ1-1
CDR3aa: ASSTRGNTEAF

d_gene: -
v_gene: TRBV5-1
j_gene: TRBJ2-2
CDR3aa: ASSLVMGGTGELF

d_gene: -
v_gene: TRBV5-8
j_gene: TRBJ2-3
CDR3aa: ASSLGTQY

d_gene: -
v_gene: TRBV7-8
j_gene: TRBJ2-7
CDR3aa: ASSLAVAGQSQTYEQY

d_gene: -
v_gene: TRBV6-1
j_gene: TRBJ1-2
CDR3aa: ASSGNRAGGGYT

d_gene: -
v_gene: TRBV27
j_gene: TRBJ1-1
CDR3aa: ASWGGAPSSTEAF

d_gene: TRBD1
v_gene: TRBV5-4
j_gene: TRBJ2-2
CDR3aa: ASSPAPDRANTGELF

d_gene: -
v_gene: TRBV7-6
j_gene: TRBJ2-7
CDR3aa: ASSLRGGSKEQY

d_gene: TRBD1
v_gene: TRBV28
j_gene: TRBJ1-3
CDR3aa: ASSLRQGLNSGNTIY

d_gene: TRBD2
v_gene: TRBV5-1
j_gene: TRBJ2-2
CDR3aa: ASSLMGLAGSNTGELF

d_gene: -
v_gene: TRBV19
j_gene: TRBJ1-4
CDR3aa: ASSPADINEKLF

d_gene: -
v_gene: TRBV5-1
j_gene: TRBJ1-4
CDR3aa: ASSPGTALEKLF